Listed below are T cell receptor beta chains from one sample, sequenced in a study of T cells of healthy individuals. A single record per CDR3 protein comes from TCRdb applying MiXCR to the 5' RACE reads. Altogether 95,000 to 100,000 distinct CDR3 sequences are present, 15% to 20% being singletons, with the ten largest covering 6.2%. The receptors were gathered from a human donor in good health. CDR3s include the opening cysteine and the closing phenylalanine or tryptophan. D genes are given only for firm matches. Rows give clone size only sometimes, using once, few, many, or a class for an expanded clone.

v_gene	abundance	j_gene	d_gene	CDR3nt	CDR3aa
TRBV4-3	many	TRBJ1-6	NA	TGCGCCAGCAGCCAAGATGCCACACGACGGAGTTCACCCCTCCACTTT	CASSQDATRRSSPLHF
TRBV5-1	NA	TRBJ2-3	NA	TGCGCCAGCAGCTTGGCACCTCTTGGAACGCAGTATTTT	CASSLAPLGTQYF
TRBV4-1	NA	TRBJ2-5	NA	TGCGCCAGCAGCCAAGGGGGCAGGGGCCGGGGAGAGACCCAGTACTTC	CASSQGGRGRGETQYF
TRBV9	NA	TRBJ2-7	NA	TGTGCCAGCAGCCCCCACAAGAGCGCTTCCTACGAGCAGTACTTC	CASSPHKSASYEQYF
TRBV7-2	few	TRBJ1-3	TRBD1	TGTGCCAGCAGCTTAAGTACAGGGGCTGGAAACACCATATATTTT	CASSLSTGAGNTIYF
TRBV7-9	NA	TRBJ1-1	TRBD1	TGTGCCAGCAGCATCCCAGACAGGGATAACACTGAAGCTTTCTTT	CASSIPDRDNTEAFF
TRBV11-3	few	TRBJ2-1	NA	TGTGCCAGCAGCAGAGGGACAAACAATGAGCAGTTCTTC	CASSRGTNNEQFF
TRBV4-1	few	TRBJ2-2	TRBD1	TGCGCCAGCAGCCAAGGGGTTAGGGGGCGGACCGGGGAGCTGTTTTTT	CASSQGVRGRTGELFF
TRBV13	NA	TRBJ1-5	NA	TGTGCCAGCAGCCTACAGGGACAGCCCCAGCATTTT	CASSLQGQPQHF
TRBV28	many	TRBJ1-6	NA	TGTGCCAGCAGGCTGGCCCCGTCACCCCTCCACTTT	CASRLAPSPLHF
TRBV4-2	NA	TRBJ1-1	TRBD1	TGTGCCAGCAGCCAAGACAGGGGGCAGGGAACTGAAGCTTTCTTT	CASSQDRGQGTEAFF
TRBV13	many	TRBJ1-5	NA	TGTGCCAGCAGCTTAGGGGTTAATCAGCCCCAGCATTTT	CASSLGVNQPQHF
TRBV20-1	many	TRBJ2-5	TRBD2	TGCAGTGCAGAGAGCGGGAACCAAGAGACCCAGTACTTC	CSAESGNQETQYF
TRBV2	NA	TRBJ2-1	NA	TGTGCCAGCAGTGAAGGGTTTCGACAGCGACATGAGCAGTTCTTC	CASSEGFRQRHEQFF
TRBV2	NA	TRBJ2-4	TRBD2	TGTGCCAGCAGTCTAGCGGGGGGGAACATTCAGTACTTC	CASSLAGGNIQYF
TRBV5-1	few	TRBJ1-1	NA	TGCGCCAGCAGCACCGGACAGAACACTGAAGCTTTCTTT	CASSTGQNTEAFF
TRBV2	few	TRBJ1-5	NA	TGTGCCAGCAAAAGAGGAGGGGGGAATCAGCCCCAGCATTTT	CASKRGGGNQPQHF
TRBV4-3	NA	TRBJ2-1	NA	TGCGCCAGCAGCCAATACGGATACAATGAGCAGTTCTTC	CASSQYGYNEQFF
TRBV7-2	many	TRBJ2-3	TRBD2	TGTGCCAGCAGCTTAGGGAAACTAGCGGGGGGCCCCCCAGATACGCAGTATTTT	CASSLGKLAGGPPDTQYF
TRBV5-1	NA	TRBJ1-2	TRBD1	TGTGCCAGCAGTTCCCGTGGACAGGGGGCATTGTATGGCTACACCTTC	CASSSRGQGALYGYTF
TRBV10-3	few	TRBJ2-3	NA	TGTGCCATCACTGGACAAAGCACAGATACGCAGTATTTT	CAITGQSTDTQYF
TRBV29-1	NA	TRBJ1-1	NA	TGCAGCGTTGTCCGCAGGCCTGGGGACACTGAAGCTTTCTTT	CSVVRRPGDTEAFF
TRBV11-2	few	TRBJ1-6	NA	TGTGCCAGCAGCTCCAGGGGCTCCTATAATTCACCCCTCCACTTT	CASSSRGSYNSPLHF
TRBV5-8	few	TRBJ2-2	NA	TGTGCCAGCAGCGGGTATCCCACCGGGGAGCTGTTTTTT	CASSGYPTGELFF
TRBV20-1	few	TRBJ1-5	NA	TGCAGTGCTAGACGCCCTGTTACAGGGCTTAGCAATCAGCCCCAGCATTTT	CSARRPVTGLSNQPQHF
TRBV12-3/TRBV12-4	NA	TRBJ2-1	NA	TGTGCCAGCAGTAGACTAGGTGATCATGAGCAGTTCTTC	CASSRLGDHEQFF
TRBV27	once	TRBJ2-3	NA	TGTGCCAGCAGTTCCTCACCTAGCACAGATACGCAGTATTTT	CASSSSPSTDTQYF
TRBV10-3	NA	TRBJ2-2	TRBD1	TGTGCCATCAGTGCGAACAGGGGGCGAGGCACCGGGGAGCTGTTTTTT	CAISANRGRGTGELFF
TRBV20-1	few	TRBJ1-1	NA	TGCAGTGCTGCAGGGAACACTGAAGCTTTCTTT	CSAAGNTEAFF
TRBV6-5	NA	TRBJ2-1	TRBD2	TGTGCCAGCAGTTCCTTCGGACTAGCCTTCTACAATGAGCAGTTCTTC	CASSSFGLAFYNEQFF
TRBV15	NA	TRBJ2-2	TRBD1	TGTGCCACCAGCTCTCTCCCCCCGACAGGGTACACCGGGGAGCTGTTTTTT	CATSSLPPTGYTGELFF
TRBV7-9	NA	TRBJ2-5	TRBD1	TGTGCCAGCAGCAATAACAGGGGGCGAGAGACCCAGTACTTC	CASSNNRGRETQYF
TRBV5-1	NA	TRBJ1-1	NA	TGCGCCAGCAGCTTGGCATCGGAAGAAACTGAAGCTTTCTTT	CASSLASEETEAFF
TRBV5-1	many	TRBJ2-3	TRBD2	TGCGCCAGCAGCTTGACCGCGGGAGTAACAGATACGCAGTATTTT	CASSLTAGVTDTQYF
TRBV12-3/TRBV12-4	NA	TRBJ2-1	TRBD2	TGTGCCAGCAGTTCACTAGCGGGATTCTACAATGAGCAGTTCTTC	CASSSLAGFYNEQFF
TRBV3-1	many	TRBJ1-2	NA	TGTGCCAGCAGCCGCGGGGCAGGGAGGTCGTATGGCTACACCTTC	CASSRGAGRSYGYTF
TRBV5-1	NA	TRBJ2-2	NA	TGCGCCAGCAGACCTGACGGAGGGTACACCGGGGAGCTGTTTTTT	CASRPDGGYTGELFF
TRBV9	NA	TRBJ2-7	NA	TGTGCCAGCAGCTTAACCCCCCAGGACTACGAGCAGTACTTC	CASSLTPQDYEQYF
TRBV11-2	NA	TRBJ1-1	NA	TGTGCCAGCAGCCTCGGGGGGGGAAACACTGAAGCTTTCTTT	CASSLGGGNTEAFF
TRBV2	few	TRBJ1-1	NA	TGTGCCAGCAGCGTGGGACAAGCCACTGAAGCTTTCTTT	CASSVGQATEAFF
TRBV7-2	NA	TRBJ2-1	NA	TGTGCCAGCAGCTCGGGTCCGGCACTAAGCTCCTACAATGAGCAGTTCTTC	CASSSGPALSSYNEQFF
TRBV11-3	NA	TRBJ2-1	TRBD2	TGTGCCAGCAGCCCCCGAGGCGGACTAGGCGCGGATGAGCAGTTCTTC	CASSPRGGLGADEQFF
TRBV12-2	many	TRBJ2-2	NA	TGTGCAAGTCGCTTACGAATGAGGACAAACACCGGGGAGCTGTTTTTT	CASRLRMRTNTGELFF
TRBV10-2	many	TRBJ1-2	TRBD1	TGCGCCAGCAGCCCCGGACAGGGTTTTAACTATGGCTACACCTTC	CASSPGQGFNYGYTF
TRBV7-9	few	TRBJ1-3	TRBD1	TGTGCCAGCAGCCAGACAGGGACTGGAAACACCATATATTTT	CASSQTGTGNTIYF
TRBV6-5	NA	TRBJ1-2	NA	TGTGCCAGCAGTTACCAGGGGTACCATGGCTACACCTTC	CASSYQGYHGYTF
TRBV6-2/TRBV6-3	few	TRBJ1-1	NA	TGTGCCAGCAGTTCATCAGGAGCCCAAGCTTTCTTT	CASSSSGAQAFF
TRBV6-5	NA	TRBJ2-1	TRBD2	TGTGCCAGCAGTACCGCGGCGGGAGCTTACAATGAGCAGTTCTTC	CASSTAAGAYNEQFF
TRBV7-2	few	TRBJ2-3	NA	TGTGCCAGCAGCCTCAACCTCGGGGATACGCAGTATTTT	CASSLNLGDTQYF
TRBV12-3/TRBV12-4	many	TRBJ1-1	NA	TGTGCCAGCAGACCTCACGGACCGACAACTGAAGCTTTCTTT	CASRPHGPTTEAFF
TRBV20-1	few	TRBJ2-1	NA	TGCAGTGCTAGAGCCCCGGACGGGACTCCGCAGTTCTTC	CSARAPDGTPQFF
TRBV11-2	few	TRBJ2-5	TRBD2	TGTGCCAGCAGCACCCACCAACTAGCGGGTGATAAGGCCCAGTACTTC	CASSTHQLAGDKAQYF
TRBV11-1	NA	TRBJ2-1	NA	TGTGCCAGCAGCTCTTCCGGGACCGCCTACAATGAGCAGTTCTTC	CASSSSGTAYNEQFF
TRBV20-1	many	TRBJ1-2	TRBD1	TGCAGTGCAGAGGACAGGGCTTCCTATGGCTACACCTTC	CSAEDRASYGYTF